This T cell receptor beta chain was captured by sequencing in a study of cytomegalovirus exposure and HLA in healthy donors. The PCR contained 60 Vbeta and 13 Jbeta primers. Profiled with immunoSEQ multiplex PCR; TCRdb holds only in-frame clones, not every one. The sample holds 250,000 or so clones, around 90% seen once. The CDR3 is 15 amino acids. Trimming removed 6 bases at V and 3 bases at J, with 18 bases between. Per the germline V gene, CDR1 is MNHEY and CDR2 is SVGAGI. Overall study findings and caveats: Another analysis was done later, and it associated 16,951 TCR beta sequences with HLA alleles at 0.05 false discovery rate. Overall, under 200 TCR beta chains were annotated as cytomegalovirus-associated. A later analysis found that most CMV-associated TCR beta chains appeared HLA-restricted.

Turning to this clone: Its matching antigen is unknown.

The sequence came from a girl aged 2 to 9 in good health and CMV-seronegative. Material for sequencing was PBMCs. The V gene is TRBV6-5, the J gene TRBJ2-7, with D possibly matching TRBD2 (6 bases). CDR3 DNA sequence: TGTGCCAGCAGAACTCTAGCGTTCCAGTTCTACGAGCAGTACTTC. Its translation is CASRTLAFQFYEQYF.